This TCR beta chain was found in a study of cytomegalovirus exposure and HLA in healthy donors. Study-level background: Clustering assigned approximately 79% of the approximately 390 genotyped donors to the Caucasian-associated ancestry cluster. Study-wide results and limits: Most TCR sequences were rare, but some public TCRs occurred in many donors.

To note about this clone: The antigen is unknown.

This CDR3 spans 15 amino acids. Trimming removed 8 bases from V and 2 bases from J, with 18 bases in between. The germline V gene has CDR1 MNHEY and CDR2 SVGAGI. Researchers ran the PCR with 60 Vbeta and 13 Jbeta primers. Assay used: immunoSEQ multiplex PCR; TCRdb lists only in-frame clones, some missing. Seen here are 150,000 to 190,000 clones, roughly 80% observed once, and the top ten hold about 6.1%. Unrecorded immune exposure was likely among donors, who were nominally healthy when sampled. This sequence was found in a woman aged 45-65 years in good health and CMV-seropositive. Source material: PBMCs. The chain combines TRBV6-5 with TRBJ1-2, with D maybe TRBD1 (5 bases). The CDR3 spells CASGTGTASNYGYTF. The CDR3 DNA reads TGTGCCAGCGGTACCGGGACTGCAAGCAACTATGGCTACACCTTC.